Included here is one TCR beta chain sequence, with context. The data originate from a study of lymphopenia after photon versus proton radiotherapy. The method was immunoSEQ multiplex PCR; TCRdb's version includes in-frame clones alone and lacks a portion of them. Among 25,000 to 30,000 clones listed, roughly four fifths were seen once. This TCR was sampled from a man aged 50-60 years with gastric cancer. Sequenced material: peripheral blood, taken from a patient treated with photon-based radiotherapy.

Here the CDR3 reads CASSPRGTSTDTQYF. CDR3 DNA: TGTGCCAGCAGTCCCCGAGGGACTAGCACAGATACGCAGTATTTT. The chain employs TRBV6-5 and TRBJ2-3, with D perhaps TRBD2 (6 bases). From germline, CDR1 is MNHEY and CDR2 SVGAGI. The CDR3 length is 15 residues. With 5 bases removed from V and 0 bases from J, the gap between germline ends came to 12 bases.